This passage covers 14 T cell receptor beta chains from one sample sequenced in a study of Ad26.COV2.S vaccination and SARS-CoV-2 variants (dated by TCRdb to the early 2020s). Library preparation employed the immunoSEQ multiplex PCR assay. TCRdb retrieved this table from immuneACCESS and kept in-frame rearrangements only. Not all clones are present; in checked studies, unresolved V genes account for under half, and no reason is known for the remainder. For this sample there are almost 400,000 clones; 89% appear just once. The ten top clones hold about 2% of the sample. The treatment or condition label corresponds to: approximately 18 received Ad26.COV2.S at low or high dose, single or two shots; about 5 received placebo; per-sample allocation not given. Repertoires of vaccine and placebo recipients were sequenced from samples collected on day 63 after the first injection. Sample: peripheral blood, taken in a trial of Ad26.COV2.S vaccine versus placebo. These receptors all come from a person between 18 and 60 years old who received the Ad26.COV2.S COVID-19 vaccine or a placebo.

The DNA of the CDR3 is TGCGCCAGCAGCCCGGGACAGGGTGGGGACACTGAAGCTTTCTTT. This codes for CASSPGQGGDTEAFF. The genes are TRBV5-1 and TRBJ1-1; 9 bases are shared with TRBD1. There are 15 residues in the CDR3. The germline CDR1 and CDR2 sequences are SGHRS and YFSETQ. Trimming cost V 4 bases and J 3 bases; bases outside gene matches: 7.

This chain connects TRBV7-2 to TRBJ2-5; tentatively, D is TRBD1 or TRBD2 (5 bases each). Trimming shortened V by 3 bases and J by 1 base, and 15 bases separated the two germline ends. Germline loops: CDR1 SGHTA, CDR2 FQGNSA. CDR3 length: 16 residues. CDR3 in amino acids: CASSFTAGTVQETQYF. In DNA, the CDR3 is TGTGCCAGCAGCTTTACGGCCGGGACCGTCCAAGAGACCCAGTACTTC.

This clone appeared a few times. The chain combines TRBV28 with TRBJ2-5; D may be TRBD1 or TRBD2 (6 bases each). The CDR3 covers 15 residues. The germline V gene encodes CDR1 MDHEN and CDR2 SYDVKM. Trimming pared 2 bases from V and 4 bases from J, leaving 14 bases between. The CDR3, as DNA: TGTGCCAGCAGTTTAAGGGGGACTTCCCTAGAGACCCAGTACTTC. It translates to CASSLRGTSLETQYF.

The CDR3 DNA follows: TGTGCCAGCAGAGAGGTGGGCGGGGAGCTGTTTTTT. This codes for CASREVGGELFF. V is TRBV7-2 and J is TRBJ2-2; D gene uncertain. The CDR3 contains 12 residues. Germline V lookup: CDR1 SGHTA, CDR2 FQGNSA. V shed 6 bases and J shed 7 bases, with 9 bases lying between them.

The CDR3 nucleotides read TGCGCCAGCAGCTTGGTAGGGCTAGCGGGAGACCCCCGAGAGCAGTTCTTC. Amino acids: CASSLVGLAGDPREQFF. The chain combines TRBV5-1 with TRBJ2-1; TRBD2 agrees at 10 bases. The CDR3 has 17 residues. The ends lost 0 bases at V and 10 bases at J; junction bases unmatched: 13. The germline V gene encodes CDR1 SGHRS and CDR2 YFSETQ.

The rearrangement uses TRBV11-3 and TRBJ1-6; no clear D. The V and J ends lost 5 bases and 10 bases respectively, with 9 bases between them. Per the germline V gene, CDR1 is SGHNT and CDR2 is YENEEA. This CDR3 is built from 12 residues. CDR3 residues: CASSAGVSPLHF. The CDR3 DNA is TGTGCCAGCAGCGCAGGAGTATCACCCCTCCACTTT. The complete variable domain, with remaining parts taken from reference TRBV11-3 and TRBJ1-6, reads EAGVVQSPRYKIIEKKQPVAFWCNPISGHNTLYWYLQNLGQGPELLIRYENEEAVDDSQLPKDRFSAERLKGVDSTLKIQPAELGDSAVYLCASSAGVSPLHFGNGTRLTVT.

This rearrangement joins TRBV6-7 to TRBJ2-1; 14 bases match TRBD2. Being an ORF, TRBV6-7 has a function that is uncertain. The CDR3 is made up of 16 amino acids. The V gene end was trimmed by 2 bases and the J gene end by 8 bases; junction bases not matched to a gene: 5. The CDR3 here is CASSYDGTSGRDEQFF. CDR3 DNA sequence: TGTGCCAGCAGTTACGATGGGACTAGCGGGAGAGATGAGCAGTTCTTC.

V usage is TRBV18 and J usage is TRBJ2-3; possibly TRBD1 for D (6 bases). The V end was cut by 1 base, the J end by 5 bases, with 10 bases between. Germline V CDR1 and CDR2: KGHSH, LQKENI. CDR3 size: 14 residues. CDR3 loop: CASSPLPQGDTQYF. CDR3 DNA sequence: TGTGCCAGCTCACCACTCCCACAGGGAGATACGCAGTATTTT.

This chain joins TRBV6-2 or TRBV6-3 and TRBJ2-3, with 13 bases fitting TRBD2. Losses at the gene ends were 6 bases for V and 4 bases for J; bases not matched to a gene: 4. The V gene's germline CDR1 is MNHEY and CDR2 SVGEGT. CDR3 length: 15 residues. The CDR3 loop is CASSRTSGRADTQYF. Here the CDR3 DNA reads TGTGCCAGCAGCAGGACTAGCGGGAGAGCAGATACGCAGTATTTT.

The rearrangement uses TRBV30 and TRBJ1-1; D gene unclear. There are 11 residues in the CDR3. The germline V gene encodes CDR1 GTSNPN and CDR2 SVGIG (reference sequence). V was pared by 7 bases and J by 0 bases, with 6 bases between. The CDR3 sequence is CAFLMNTEAFF. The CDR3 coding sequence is TGTGCCTTTCTGATGAACACTGAAGCTTTCTTT.

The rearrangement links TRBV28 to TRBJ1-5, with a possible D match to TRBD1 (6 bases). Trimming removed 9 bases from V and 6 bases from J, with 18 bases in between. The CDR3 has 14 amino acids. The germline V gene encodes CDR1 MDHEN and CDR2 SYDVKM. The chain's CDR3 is CASQRGGGGQPQHF. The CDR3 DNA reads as TGTGCCAGTCAACGGGGAGGGGGAGGTCAGCCCCAGCATTTT.

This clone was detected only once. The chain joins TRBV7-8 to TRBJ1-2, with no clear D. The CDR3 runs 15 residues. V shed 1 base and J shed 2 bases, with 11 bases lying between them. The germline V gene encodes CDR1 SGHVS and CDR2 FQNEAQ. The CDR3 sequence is CASSLGTGSNYGYTF. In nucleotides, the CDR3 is TGTGCCAGCAGCTTAGGTACGGGTTCCAACTATGGCTACACCTTC.

Here the CDR3 reads CASSPDTRTSEQYF. The CDR3, as DNA: TGCGCCAGCAGCCCCGACACCAGGACTAGCGAGCAGTACTTC. The V and J genes are TRBV5-1 and TRBJ2-7; 7 bases agree with TRBD2. V lost 4 bases to trimming and J lost 6 bases; unmatched junction nucleotides: 10. The CDR3 length is 14 residues. Germline V gene sequence: CDR1 SGHRS, CDR2 YFSETQ.

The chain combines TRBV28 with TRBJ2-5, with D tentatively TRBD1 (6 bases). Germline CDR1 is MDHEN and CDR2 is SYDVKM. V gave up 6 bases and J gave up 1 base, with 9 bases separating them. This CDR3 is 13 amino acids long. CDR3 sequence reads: CASRGHFQETQYF. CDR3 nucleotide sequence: TGTGCCAGCAGGGGACACTTCCAAGAGACCCAGTACTTC.